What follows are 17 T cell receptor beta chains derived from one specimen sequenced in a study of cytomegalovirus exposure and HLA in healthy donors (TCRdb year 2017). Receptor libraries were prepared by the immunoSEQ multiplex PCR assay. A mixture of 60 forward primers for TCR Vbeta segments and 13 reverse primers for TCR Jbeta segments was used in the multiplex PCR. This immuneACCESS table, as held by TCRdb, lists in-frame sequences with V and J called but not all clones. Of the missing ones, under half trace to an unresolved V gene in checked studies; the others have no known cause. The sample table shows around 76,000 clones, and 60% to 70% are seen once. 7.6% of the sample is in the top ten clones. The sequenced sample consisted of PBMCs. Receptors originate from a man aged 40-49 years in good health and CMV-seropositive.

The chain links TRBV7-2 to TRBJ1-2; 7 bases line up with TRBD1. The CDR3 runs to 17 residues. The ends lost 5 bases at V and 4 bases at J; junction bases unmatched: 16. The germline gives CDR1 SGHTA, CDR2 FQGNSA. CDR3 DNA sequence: TGTGCCAGCAGCCCCCCCGGCCGACAGGGCCACTTCTATGGCTACACCTTC. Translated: CASSPPGRQGHFYGYTF.

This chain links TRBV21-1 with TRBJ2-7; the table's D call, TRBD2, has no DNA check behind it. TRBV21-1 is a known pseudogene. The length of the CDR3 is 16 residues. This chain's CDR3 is CASPDGGGLDIHEQYF. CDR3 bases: TGTGCCAGCCCCGATGGGGGGGGCCTCGATATCCACGAGCAGTACTTC.

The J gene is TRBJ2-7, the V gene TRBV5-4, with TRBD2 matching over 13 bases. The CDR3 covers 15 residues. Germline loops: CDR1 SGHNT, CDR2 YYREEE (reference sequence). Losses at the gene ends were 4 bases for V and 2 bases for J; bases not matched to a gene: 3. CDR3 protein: CASSMGLAGPYEQYF. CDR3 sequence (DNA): TGTGCCAGCAGCATGGGACTAGCGGGGCCCTACGAGCAGTACTTC.

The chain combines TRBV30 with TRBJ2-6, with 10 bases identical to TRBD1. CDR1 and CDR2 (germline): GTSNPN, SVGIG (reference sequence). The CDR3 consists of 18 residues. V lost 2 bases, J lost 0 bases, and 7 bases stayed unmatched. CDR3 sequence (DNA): TGTGCCTGGAGTTGGGAGGGACAGGGGAGCTCTGGGGCCAACGTCCTGACTTTC. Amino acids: CAWSWEGQGSSGANVLTF.

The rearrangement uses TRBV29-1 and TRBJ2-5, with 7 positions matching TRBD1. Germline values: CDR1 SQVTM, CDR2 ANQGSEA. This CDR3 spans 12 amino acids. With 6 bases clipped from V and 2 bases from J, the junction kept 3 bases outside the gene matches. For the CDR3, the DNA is TGCAGCGTGTTGGGACAGCAAGAGACCCAGTACTTC. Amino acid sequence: CSVLGQQETQYF.

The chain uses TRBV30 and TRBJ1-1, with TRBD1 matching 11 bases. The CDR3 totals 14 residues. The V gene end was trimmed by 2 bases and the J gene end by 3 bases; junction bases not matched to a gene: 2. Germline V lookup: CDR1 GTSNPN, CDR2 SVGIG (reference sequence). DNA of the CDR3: TGTGCCTGGAGTATGGGACAGGGGGACACTGAAGCTTTCTTT. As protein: CAWSMGQGDTEAFF.

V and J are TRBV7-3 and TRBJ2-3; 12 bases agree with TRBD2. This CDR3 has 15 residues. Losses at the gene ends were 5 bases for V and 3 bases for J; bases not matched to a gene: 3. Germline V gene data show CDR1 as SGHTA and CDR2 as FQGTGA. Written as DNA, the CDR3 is TGTGCCAGCAGCCTGACTAGCGGGAGAACAGATACGCAGTATTTT. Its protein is CASSLTSGRTDTQYF.

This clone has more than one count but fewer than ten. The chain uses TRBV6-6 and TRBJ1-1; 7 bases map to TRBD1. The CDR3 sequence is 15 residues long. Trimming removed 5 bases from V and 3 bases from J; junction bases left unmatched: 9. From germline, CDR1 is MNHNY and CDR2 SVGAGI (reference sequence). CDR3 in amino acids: CASSDSEQGHTEAFF. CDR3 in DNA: TGTGCCAGCAGTGACAGCGAACAGGGGCACACTGAAGCTTTCTTT.

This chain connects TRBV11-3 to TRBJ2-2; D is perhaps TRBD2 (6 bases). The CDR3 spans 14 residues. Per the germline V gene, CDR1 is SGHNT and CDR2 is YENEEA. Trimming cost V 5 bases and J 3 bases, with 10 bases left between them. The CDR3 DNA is TGTGCCAGCAGCCCCCGGGACTACACCGGGGAGCTGTTTTTT. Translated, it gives CASSPRDYTGELFF.

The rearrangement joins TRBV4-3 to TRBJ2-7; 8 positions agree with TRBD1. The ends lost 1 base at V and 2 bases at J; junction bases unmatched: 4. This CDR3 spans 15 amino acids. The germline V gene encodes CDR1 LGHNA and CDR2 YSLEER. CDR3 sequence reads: CASSQAGTGAYEQYF. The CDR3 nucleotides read TGCGCCAGCAGCCAAGCCGGGACAGGTGCCTACGAGCAGTACTTC.

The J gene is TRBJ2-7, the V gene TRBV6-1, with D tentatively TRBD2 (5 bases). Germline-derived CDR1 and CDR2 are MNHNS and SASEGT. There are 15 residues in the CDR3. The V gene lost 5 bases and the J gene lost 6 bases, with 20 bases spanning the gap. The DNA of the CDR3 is TGTGCCAGCAGTAAGTTTCGAAGAGCGGAAAGCGAGCAGTACTTC. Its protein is CASSKFRRAESEQYF.

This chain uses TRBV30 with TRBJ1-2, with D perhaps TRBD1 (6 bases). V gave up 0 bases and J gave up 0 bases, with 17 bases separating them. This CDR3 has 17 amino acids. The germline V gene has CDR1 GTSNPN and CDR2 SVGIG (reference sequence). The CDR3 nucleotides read TGTGCCTGGAGTGTACTGGGGGGGCGTAACCCTAACTATGGCTACACCTTC. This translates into CAWSVLGGRNPNYGYTF. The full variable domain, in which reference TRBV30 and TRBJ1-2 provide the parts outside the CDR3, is SQTIHQWPATLVQPVGSPLSLECTVEGTSNPNLYWYRQAAGRGLQLLFYSVGIGQISSEVPQNLSASRPQDRQFILSSKKLLLSDSGFYLCAWSVLGGRNPNYGYTFGSGTRLTVV.

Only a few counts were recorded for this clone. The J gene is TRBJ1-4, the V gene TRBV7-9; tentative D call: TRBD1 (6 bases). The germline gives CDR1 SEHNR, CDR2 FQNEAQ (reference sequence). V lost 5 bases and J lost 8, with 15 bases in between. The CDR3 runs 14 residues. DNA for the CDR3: TGTGCCAGCAGCCGCGGGCAGGGGTCAGAAAAACTGTTTTTT. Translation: CASSRGQGSEKLFF.

The CDR3 sequence is CASSDPGYNSPLHF. The DNA of the CDR3 is TGTGCCAGCAGCGACCCGGGTTATAATTCACCCCTCCACTTT. The chain combines TRBV7-2 with TRBJ1-6, with unresolved D. The CDR3 has 14 amino acids. CDR1 is SGHTA and CDR2 is FQGNSA in the germline V gene. V lost 5 bases, J lost 4 bases, and 9 bases lay in between.

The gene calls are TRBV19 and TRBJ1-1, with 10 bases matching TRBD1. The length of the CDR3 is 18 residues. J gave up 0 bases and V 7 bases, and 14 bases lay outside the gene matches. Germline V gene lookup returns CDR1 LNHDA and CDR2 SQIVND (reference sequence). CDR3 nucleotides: TGTGCCAGTACCCGACAGGGGGCGCCCCAGGACATGAACACTGAAGCTTTCTTT. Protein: CASTRQGAPQDMNTEAFF.

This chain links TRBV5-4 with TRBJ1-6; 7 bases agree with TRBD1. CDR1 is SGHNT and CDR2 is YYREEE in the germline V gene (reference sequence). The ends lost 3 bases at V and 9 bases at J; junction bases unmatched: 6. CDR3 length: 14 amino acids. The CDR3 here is CASSSQGVGSPLHF. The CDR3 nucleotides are TGTGCCAGCAGCTCCCAGGGGGTAGGTTCACCCCTCCACTTT.

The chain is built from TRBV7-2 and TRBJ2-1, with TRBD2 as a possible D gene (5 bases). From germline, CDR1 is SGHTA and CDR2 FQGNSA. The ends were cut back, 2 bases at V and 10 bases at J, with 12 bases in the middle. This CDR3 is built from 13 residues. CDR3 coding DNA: TGTGCCAGCAGCTTACCCCACCCGGGGGAGCAGTTCTTC. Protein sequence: CASSLPHPGEQFF.